Below, 21 T cell receptor beta chains from the same sample are listed, as sequenced in a study of blood T cell repertoires in COVID-19. TCRdb's copy holds only in-frame clones and misses some; the assay was immunoSEQ multiplex PCR. Of fewer than 100,000 clones listed, roughly three quarters are singletons. Sequenced input: peripheral blood. These receptors originate from a human donor in a cohort sampled during active COVID-19.

The rearrangement uses TRBV4-2 and TRBJ2-1; TRBD2 aligns across 10 bases. CDR1 is LGHNA, CDR2 YNFKEQ, per germline. CDR3 length: 18 amino acids. V was pared by 1 base and J by 6 bases, with 12 bases of the junction left unmatched. The CDR3 reads CASSQGPRPGLAFNEQFF. As DNA, the CDR3 is TGTGCCAGCAGCCAAGGCCCAAGGCCGGGACTAGCGTTCAATGAGCAGTTCTTC.

The chain is built from TRBV5-1 and TRBJ2-3; TRBD2 matches 11 bases. The V gene end was trimmed by 4 bases and the J gene end by 2 bases; junction bases not matched to a gene: 3. This CDR3 has 15 amino acids. The germline gives CDR1 SGHRS, CDR2 YFSETQ. The CDR3: CASSIAGGHTDTQYF. Written as DNA, the CDR3 is TGCGCCAGCAGCATAGCGGGAGGGCACACAGATACGCAGTATTTT.

The J gene is TRBJ1-1, the V gene TRBV5-3; D ambiguous. TRBV5-3 is treated as an ORF (open reading frame) with a function not yet certain. The CDR3 is 10 amino acids. Trimming cost V 4 bases and J 7 bases, with 5 bases left between them. The CDR3: CARSIDEAFF. The CDR3 nucleotides read TGTGCCAGAAGCATAGATGAAGCTTTCTTT.

This clone showed up just once. J is TRBJ1-5 and V is TRBV19; possibly TRBD1 for D (5 bases). Germline CDR1 LNHDA, CDR2 SQIVND (reference sequence). The V end was cut by 5 bases, the J end by 1 base, with 12 bases between. The CDR3 loop spans 15 amino acids. CDR3 DNA sequence: TGTGCCAGTAGTCCGACGGGGGTAAGCAATCAGCCCCAGCATTTT. It specifies CASSPTGVSNQPQHF.

The chain combines TRBV10-2 with TRBJ2-5; D call uncertain. Germline V gene lookup returns CDR1 WSHSY and CDR2 SAAADI. V was clipped by 2 bases and J by 1 base, with 5 bases between them. The CDR3 extends over 13 amino acids. CDR3 sequence reads: CASSEPSQETQYF. The CDR3 DNA follows: TGCGCCAGCAGTGAGCCATCCCAAGAGACCCAGTACTTC.

A note on this clone: Other nucleotide sequences in the sample specify the same CDR3. V and J are TRBV15 and TRBJ2-7; TRBD1 is a possible D gene (6 bases). CDR3 length equals 13 residues. Germline lookup yields CDR1 LNHNV and CDR2 YYDKDF (reference sequence). Trimming stripped 0 bases from V and 5 bases from J, with 8 bases between. The CDR3 sequence is CATSREQGDEQYF. The CDR3 nucleotides read TGTGCCACCAGCAGAGAACAGGGTGACGAGCAGTACTTC.

The V call is TRBV6-1, the J call TRBJ2-1, with 11 nucleotides matching TRBD1. Germline CDR1 is MNHNS and CDR2 is SASEGT. The CDR3 totals 15 residues. V dropped 3 bases and J dropped 8; count of bases not matched to a gene: 6. This chain's CDR3 is CASSDRTGGSYEQFF. CDR3 DNA sequence: TGTGCCAGCAGTGACCGGACAGGGGGCAGCTATGAGCAGTTCTTC.

V usage is TRBV12-5 and J usage is TRBJ1-2; 7 bases are a match to TRBD1. CDR3 size: 10 residues. The germline CDR1 and CDR2 sequences are LGHNT and FRNRAP. CDR3 in amino acids: CALGQDGYTF. The CDR3 nucleotides read TGTGCCCTTGGACAGGATGGCTACACCTTC.

There are many counts of this clone. The rearrangement joins TRBV7-8 to TRBJ2-2, with 7 bases matching TRBD1. CDR1 is SGHVS and CDR2 is FQNEAQ in the germline V gene. The CDR3 sequence is 16 residues long. V shed 4 bases, J shed 1 base, and the junction held 6 bases outside the gene matches. CDR3 bases: TGTGCCAGCAGCTCCAGACAGGGAAGGAACACCGGGGAGCTGTTTTTT. Its protein product is CASSSRQGRNTGELFF.

This clone occurred once. CDR3 amino acids: CASSYGTSGGKETQYF. As DNA, the CDR3 is TGTGCCAGCAGTTACGGGACTAGCGGGGGGAAAGAGACCCAGTACTTC. The chain is built from TRBV6-2 or TRBV6-3 and TRBJ2-5; 15 nucleotides align to TRBD2. After removal of 2 bases from V and 3 bases from J, the junction contained 1 base not matched to a gene. Germline V lookup: CDR1 MNHEY, CDR2 SVGEGT. CDR3 length: 16 residues.

The chain joins TRBV25-1 to TRBJ2-3; a possible D gene is TRBD2 (6 bases). The CDR3 contains 14 residues. The germline V gene encodes CDR1 MGHDK and CDR2 SYGVNS. Trimming shortened V by 8 bases and J by 2 bases, and 14 bases separated the two germline ends. The CDR3 nucleotides are TGTGCCAGCGCCGGGACTTTCGCCACAGATACGCAGTATTTT. Translating it yields CASAGTFATDTQYF. The full variable domain, completed using reference TRBV25-1 and TRBJ2-3, is EADIYQTPRYLVIGTGKKITLECSQTMGHDKMYWYQQDPGMELHLIHYSYGVNSTEKGDLSSESTVSRIRTEHFPLTLESARPSHTSQYLCASAGTFATDTQYFGPGTRLTVL.

The chain has TRBV7-2 and TRBJ2-7, with 9 bases that match TRBD2. Germline loops: CDR1 SGHTA, CDR2 FQGNSA. This CDR3 is 15 amino acids long. V lost 6 bases and J lost 1; bases outside the gene matches: 7. CDR3 DNA sequence: TGTGCCAGCAGTCCGCTAGCGGGACCGTCCTACGAGCAGTACTTC. Amino acids: CASSPLAGPSYEQYF.

The sample holds a few counts of this clone. The junction differs from germline at one of its ends, possibly a read error. The V and J genes are TRBV3-1 (or the pseudogene TRBV3-2) and TRBJ2-7, with 9 bases identical to TRBD1. From germline, CDR1 is LGHDT and CDR2 YNNKEL (reference sequence). CDR3 length equals 17 residues. CDR3 coding DNA: TGTGCCAGCAGCCCTTCACAAGGGCGACAGGGGGGCTACGCGCAGTACTTC. Protein: CASSPSQGRQGGYAQYF.

The rearrangement links TRBV15 to TRBJ2-7, with TRBD2 matching over 8 bases. V gave up 0 bases and J gave up 5 bases; unmatched junction bases: 3. The CDR3 spans 14 residues. Germline CDR1 LNHNV, CDR2 YYDKDF (reference sequence). In nucleotides, the CDR3 is TGTGCCACCAGCAGAGATTCGGGGGGGGACGAGCAGTACTTC. Protein sequence: CATSRDSGGDEQYF.

This clone was seen just once. V gene TRBV20-1 combines with J gene TRBJ1-2, with D perhaps matching TRBD1 (6 bases). Germline V CDR1 and CDR2: DFQATT, SNEGSKA (reference sequence). This CDR3 region has 11 residues. V lost 5 bases and J lost 7, with 11 bases in between. The CDR3 reads CSADNRVGYTF. CDR3 coding DNA: TGCAGTGCTGATAACAGGGTTGGCTACACCTTC.

The CDR3 sequence is CASSLGLAGGNEQFF. CDR3 DNA: TGTGCCAGCAGCTTAGGCCTAGCGGGAGGCAATGAGCAGTTCTTC. V gene TRBV7-2 combines with J gene TRBJ2-1; 11 nucleotides align to TRBD2. Trimming removed 1 base from V and 6 bases from J; junction bases left unmatched: 2. The CDR3 sequence is 15 residues long. From germline, CDR1 is SGHTA and CDR2 FQGNSA.

The chain uses TRBV7-2 and TRBJ2-1; 12 bases match TRBD2. Germline V gene data show CDR1 as SGHTA and CDR2 as FQGNSA. Losses at the gene ends were 1 base for V and 6 bases for J; bases not matched to a gene: 7. CDR3 length equals 17 residues. The CDR3 reads CASSLGASGRAGNEQFF. The CDR3 DNA is TGTGCCAGCAGCTTAGGGGCTAGCGGGAGGGCAGGCAATGAGCAGTTCTTC.

In this sample, this clone turned up a few times. J is TRBJ1-5 and V is TRBV27, with D maybe TRBD1 (5 bases). The CDR3 has 14 amino acids. Germline CDR1 reads MNHEY; CDR2 reads SMNVEV (reference sequence). The ends were cut back, 5 bases at V and 0 bases at J, with 8 bases in the middle. The CDR3 sequence: CASSDRDSNQPQHF. The CDR3 DNA reads TGTGCCAGCAGTGACAGAGATAGCAATCAGCCCCAGCATTTT.

This clone showed up just once. This chain uses TRBV21-1 with TRBJ2-7; TRBD2, as called in the table, went unchecked against the DNA. TRBV21-1 is described as a pseudogene. This CDR3 is 14 amino acids long. The CDR3 DNA reads as TGTGCCAGCAGCGCCCTGGGACTAGTCTACGAGCAGTACTTC. Translated, it gives CASSALGLVYEQYF.

This clone is a singleton in its sample. CDR3 DNA sequence: TGTGCCAGTAGTGCCACCTTTACCGGCTATGGCTACACCTTC. It specifies CASSATFTGYGYTF. The V gene is TRBV19, the J gene TRBJ1-2; D not resolved. Germline values: CDR1 LNHDA, CDR2 SQIVND (reference sequence). CDR3 length equals 14 residues. V dropped 5 bases and J dropped 4 bases, with 14 bases sitting between them. Full variable domain (remainder filled in from reference TRBV19 and TRBJ1-2): DGGITQSPKYLFRKEGQNVTLSCEQNLNHDAMYWYRQDPGQGLRLIYYSQIVNDFQKGDIAEGYSVSREKKESFPLTVTSAQKNPTAFYLCASSATFTGYGYTFGSGTRLTVV.

The chain links TRBV18 to TRBJ1-5, with 8 bases that match TRBD1. CDR1 and CDR2 from the germline V gene are KGHSH and LQKENI. The CDR3 extends over 15 amino acids. Trimming removed 8 bases from V and 4 bases from J; junction bases left unmatched: 10. The CDR3 spells CASATGGDRNQPQHF. CDR3 nucleotide sequence: TGTGCCAGCGCTACAGGGGGTGATAGGAATCAGCCCCAGCATTTT.